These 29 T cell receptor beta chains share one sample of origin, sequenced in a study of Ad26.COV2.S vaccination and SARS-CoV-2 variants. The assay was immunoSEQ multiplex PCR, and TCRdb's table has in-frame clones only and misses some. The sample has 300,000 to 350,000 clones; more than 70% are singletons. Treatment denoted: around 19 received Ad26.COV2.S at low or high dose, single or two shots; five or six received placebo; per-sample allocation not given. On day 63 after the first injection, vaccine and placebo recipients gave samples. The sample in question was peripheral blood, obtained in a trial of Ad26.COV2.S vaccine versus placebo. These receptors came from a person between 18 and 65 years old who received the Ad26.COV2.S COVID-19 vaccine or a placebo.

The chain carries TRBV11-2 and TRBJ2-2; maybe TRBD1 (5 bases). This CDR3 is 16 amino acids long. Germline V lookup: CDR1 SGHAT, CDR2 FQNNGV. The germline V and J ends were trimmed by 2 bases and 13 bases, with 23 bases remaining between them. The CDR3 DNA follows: TGTGCCAGCAGCTTACAGACATCAGGGATTCCTCTGGGGCTGTTTTTT. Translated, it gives CASSLQTSGIPLGLFF. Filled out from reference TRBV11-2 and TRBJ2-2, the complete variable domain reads EAGVAQSPRYKIIEKRQSVAFWCNPISGHATLYWYQQILGQGPKLLIQFQNNGVVDDSQLPKDRFSAERLKGVDSTLKIQPAKLEDSAVYLCASSLQTSGIPLGLFFGEGSRLTVL.

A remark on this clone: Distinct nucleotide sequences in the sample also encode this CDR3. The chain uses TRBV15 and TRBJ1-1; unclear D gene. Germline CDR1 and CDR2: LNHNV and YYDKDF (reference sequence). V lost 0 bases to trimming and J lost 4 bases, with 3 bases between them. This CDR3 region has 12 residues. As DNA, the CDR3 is TGTGCCACCAGCAGAGATGTCACTGAAGCTTTCTTT. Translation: CATSRDVTEAFF.

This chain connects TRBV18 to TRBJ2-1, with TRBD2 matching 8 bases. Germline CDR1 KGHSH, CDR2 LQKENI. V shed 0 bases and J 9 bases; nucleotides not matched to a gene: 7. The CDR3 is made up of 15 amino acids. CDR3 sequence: CASSPPRGGSGEQFF. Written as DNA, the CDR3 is TGTGCCAGCTCACCACCGCGCGGGGGGTCCGGTGAGCAGTTCTTC.

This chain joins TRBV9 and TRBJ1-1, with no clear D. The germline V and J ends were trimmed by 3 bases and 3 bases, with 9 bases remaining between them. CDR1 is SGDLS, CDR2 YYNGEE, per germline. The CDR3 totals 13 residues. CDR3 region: CASSAFGDTEAFF. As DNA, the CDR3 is TGTGCCAGCAGCGCCTTCGGAGACACTGAAGCTTTCTTT. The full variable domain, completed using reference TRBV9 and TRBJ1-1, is DSGVTQTPKHLITATGQRVTLRCSPRSGDLSVYWYQQSLDQGLQFLIQYYNGEERAKGNILERFSAQQFPDLHSELNLSSLELGDSALYFCASSAFGDTEAFFGQGTRLTVV.

The CDR3 protein is CASTPGQGLTYEQYF. DNA for the CDR3: TGTGCCAGCACCCCCGGACAGGGCCTAACCTACGAGCAGTACTTC. This sequence joins TRBV7-2 and TRBJ2-7; 8 nucleotides match TRBD1. The CDR3 spans 15 residues. The V gene's germline CDR1 is SGHTA and CDR2 FQGNSA. V was clipped by 7 bases and J by 2 bases; unmatched bases: 10.

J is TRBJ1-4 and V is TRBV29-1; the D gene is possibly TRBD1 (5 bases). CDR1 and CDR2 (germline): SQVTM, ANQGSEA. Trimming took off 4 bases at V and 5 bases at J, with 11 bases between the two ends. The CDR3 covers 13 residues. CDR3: CSVASGRNEKLFF. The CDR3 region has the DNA TGCAGCGTTGCCTCAGGGAGGAATGAAAAACTGTTTTTT.

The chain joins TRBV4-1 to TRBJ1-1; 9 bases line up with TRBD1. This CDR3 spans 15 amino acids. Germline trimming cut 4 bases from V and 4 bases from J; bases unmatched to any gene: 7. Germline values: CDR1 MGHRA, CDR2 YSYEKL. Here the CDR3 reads CASSRTGQGTTEAFF. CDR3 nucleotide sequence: TGCGCCAGCAGCCGAACGGGACAGGGTACCACTGAAGCTTTCTTT.

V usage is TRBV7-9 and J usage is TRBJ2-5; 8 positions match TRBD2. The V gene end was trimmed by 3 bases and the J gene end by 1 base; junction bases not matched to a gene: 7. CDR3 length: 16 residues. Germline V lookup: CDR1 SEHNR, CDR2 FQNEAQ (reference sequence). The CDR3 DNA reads TGTGCCAGCAGCTTCCTCGGGGGGGCCGTCCAAGAGACCCAGTACTTC. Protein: CASSFLGGAVQETQYF.

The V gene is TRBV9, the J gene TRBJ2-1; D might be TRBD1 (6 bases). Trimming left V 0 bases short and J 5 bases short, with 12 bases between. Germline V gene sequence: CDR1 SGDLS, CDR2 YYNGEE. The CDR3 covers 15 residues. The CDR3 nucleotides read TGTGCCAGCAGCGTAGGGGGACAAATGGACAATGAGCAGTTCTTC. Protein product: CASSVGGQMDNEQFF.

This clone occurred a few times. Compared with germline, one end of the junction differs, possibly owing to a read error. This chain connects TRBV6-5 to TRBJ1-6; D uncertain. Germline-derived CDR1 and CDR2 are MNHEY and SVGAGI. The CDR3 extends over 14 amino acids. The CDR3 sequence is CASSDSADNSPLHF. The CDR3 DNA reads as TGTGCCAGCAGTGACTCCGCTGACAATTCACCCCTCCACTTT.

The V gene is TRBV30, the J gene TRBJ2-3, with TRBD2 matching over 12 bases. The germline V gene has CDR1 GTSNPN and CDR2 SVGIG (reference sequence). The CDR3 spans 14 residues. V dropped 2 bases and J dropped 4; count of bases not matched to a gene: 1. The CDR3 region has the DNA TGTGCCTGGAGTAGACTAGCGGGGGCAGATACGCAGTATTTT. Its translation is CAWSRLAGADTQYF.

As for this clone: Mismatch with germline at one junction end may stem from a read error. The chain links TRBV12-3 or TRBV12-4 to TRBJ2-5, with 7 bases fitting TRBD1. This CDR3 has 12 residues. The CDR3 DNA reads TGTGCCAGCAGCCAGGACAGGCGGACCCAGCACTTC. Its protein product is CASSQDRRTQHF.

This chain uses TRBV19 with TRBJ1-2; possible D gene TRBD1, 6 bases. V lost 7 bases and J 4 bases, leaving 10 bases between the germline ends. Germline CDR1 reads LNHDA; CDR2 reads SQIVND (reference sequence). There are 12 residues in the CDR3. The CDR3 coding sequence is TGTGCCAGTAATACAGGGATCTATGGCTACACCTTC. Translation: CASNTGIYGYTF.

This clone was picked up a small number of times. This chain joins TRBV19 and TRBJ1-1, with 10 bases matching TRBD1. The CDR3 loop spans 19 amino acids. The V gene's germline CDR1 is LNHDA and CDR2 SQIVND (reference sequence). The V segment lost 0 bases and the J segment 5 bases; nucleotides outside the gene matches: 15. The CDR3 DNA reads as TGTGCCAGTAGTATAGATTGGGGCCGGGACAGGGGATGGGGGACTGAAGCTTTCTTT. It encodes CASSIDWGRDRGWGTEAFF.

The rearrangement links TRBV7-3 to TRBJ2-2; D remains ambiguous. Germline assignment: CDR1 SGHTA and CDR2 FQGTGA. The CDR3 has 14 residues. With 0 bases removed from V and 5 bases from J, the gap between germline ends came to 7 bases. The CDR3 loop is CASSLTHGTGELFF. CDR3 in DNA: TGTGCCAGCAGCTTAACCCACGGTACCGGGGAGCTGTTTTTT.

The CDR3 sequence is CASRSGRNQPQHF. CDR3 nucleotide sequence: TGTGCCAGCAGATCGGGCCGAAATCAGCCCCAGCATTTT. This chain links TRBV6-5 with TRBJ1-5, with D uncertain. This CDR3 has 13 residues. Trimming took off 6 bases at V and 4 bases at J, with 10 bases between the two ends. CDR1 and CDR2 (germline): MNHEY, SVGAGI.

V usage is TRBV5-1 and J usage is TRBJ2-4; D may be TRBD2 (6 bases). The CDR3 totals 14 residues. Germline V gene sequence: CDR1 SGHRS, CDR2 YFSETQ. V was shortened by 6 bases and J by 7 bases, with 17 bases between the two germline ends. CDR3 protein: CASTGGNPGNIQYF. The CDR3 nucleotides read TGCGCCAGCACGGGCGGGAACCCTGGTAACATTCAGTACTTC.

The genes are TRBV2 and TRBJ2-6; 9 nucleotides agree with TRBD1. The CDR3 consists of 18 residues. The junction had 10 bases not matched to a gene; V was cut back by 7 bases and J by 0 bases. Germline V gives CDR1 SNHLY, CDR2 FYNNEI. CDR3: CASNRGQGQSSGANVLTF. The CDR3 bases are TGTGCCAGCAATCGGGGACAGGGACAGAGCTCTGGGGCCAACGTCCTGACTTTC.

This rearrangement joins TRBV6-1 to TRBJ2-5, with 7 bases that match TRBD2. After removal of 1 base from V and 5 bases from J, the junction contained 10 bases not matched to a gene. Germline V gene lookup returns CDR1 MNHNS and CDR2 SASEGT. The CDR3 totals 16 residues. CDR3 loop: CASSEGLGSGVETQYF. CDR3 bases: TGTGCCAGCAGTGAAGGGCTCGGAAGCGGGGTGGAGACCCAGTACTTC.

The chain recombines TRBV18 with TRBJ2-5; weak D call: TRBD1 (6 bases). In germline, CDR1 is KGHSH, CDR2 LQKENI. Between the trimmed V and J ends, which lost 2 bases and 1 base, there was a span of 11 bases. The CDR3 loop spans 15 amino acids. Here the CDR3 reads CASSPEQGLQETQYF. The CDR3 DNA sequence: TGTGCCAGCTCACCAGAACAGGGTCTCCAAGAGACCCAGTACTTC.

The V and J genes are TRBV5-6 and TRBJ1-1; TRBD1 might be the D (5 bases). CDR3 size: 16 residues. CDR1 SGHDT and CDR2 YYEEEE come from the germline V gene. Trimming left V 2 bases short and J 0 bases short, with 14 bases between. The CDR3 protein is CASSLSPDTMNTEAFF. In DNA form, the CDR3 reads TGTGCCAGCAGCTTAAGCCCGGACACTATGAACACTGAAGCTTTCTTT.

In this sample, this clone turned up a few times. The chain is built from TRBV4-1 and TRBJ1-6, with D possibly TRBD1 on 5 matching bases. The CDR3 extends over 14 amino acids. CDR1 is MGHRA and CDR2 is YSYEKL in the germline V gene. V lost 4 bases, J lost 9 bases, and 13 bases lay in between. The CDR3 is CASSLTGGISPLHF. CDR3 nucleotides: TGCGCCAGCAGCCTAACGGGGGGGATTTCACCCCTCCACTTT.

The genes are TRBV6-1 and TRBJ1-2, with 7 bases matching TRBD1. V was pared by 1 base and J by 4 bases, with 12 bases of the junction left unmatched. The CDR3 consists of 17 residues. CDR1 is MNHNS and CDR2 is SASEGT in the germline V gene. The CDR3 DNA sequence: TGTGCCAGCAGTGAAGTCCCAAACAGGGGAGTGGGCTATGGCTACACCTTC. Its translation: CASSEVPNRGVGYGYTF.

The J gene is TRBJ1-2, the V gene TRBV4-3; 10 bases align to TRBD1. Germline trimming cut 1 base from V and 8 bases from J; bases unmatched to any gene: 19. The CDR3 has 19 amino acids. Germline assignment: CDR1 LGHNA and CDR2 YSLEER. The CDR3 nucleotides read TGCGCCAGCAGCCAAGTTCTGGCCGGGACAGGGGCAAAGGTCGGGGGCTACACCTTC. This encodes CASSQVLAGTGAKVGGYTF.

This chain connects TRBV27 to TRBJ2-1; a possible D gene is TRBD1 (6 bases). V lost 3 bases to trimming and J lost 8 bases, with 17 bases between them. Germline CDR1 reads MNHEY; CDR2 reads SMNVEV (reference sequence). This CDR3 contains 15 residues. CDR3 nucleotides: TGTGCCAGCAGTTTCCGAGGACAGCTTACAGATGAGCAGTTCTTC. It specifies CASSFRGQLTDEQFF.

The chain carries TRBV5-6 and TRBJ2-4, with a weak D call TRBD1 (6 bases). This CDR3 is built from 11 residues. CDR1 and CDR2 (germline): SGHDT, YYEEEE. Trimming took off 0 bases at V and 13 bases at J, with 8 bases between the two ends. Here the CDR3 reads CASSLDGQQYF. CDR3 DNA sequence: TGTGCCAGCAGCTTGGATGGACAGCAGTACTTC.

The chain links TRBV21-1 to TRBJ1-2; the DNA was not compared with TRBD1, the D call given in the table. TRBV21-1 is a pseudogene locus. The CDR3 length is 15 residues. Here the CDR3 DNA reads TGTGCCAGCAGCAACCCGATGGACAGGGATTATGGCTACACCTTC. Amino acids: CASSNPMDRDYGYTF.

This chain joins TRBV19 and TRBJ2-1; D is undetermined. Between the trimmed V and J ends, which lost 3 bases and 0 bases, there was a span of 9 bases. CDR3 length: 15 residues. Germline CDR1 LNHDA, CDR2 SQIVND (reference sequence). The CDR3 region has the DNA TGTGCCAGTAGTATTCTTGTTAGCTCCTACAATGAGCAGTTCTTC. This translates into CASSILVSSYNEQFF.

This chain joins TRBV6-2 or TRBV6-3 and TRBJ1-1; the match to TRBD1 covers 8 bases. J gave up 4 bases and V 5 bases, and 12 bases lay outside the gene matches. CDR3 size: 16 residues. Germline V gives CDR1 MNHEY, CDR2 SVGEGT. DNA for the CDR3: TGTGCCAGCAGTAGCTCAGGGGGCGCGGGCGGCACTGAAGCTTTCTTT. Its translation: CASSSSGGAGGTEAFF.